The 22 T cell receptor beta chains presented below share a single source sample, sequenced in a study of Ad26.COV2.S vaccination and SARS-CoV-2 variants. This sample's treatment: approximately 18 received Ad26.COV2.S at low or high dose, single or two shots; about 5 received placebo; per-sample allocation not given. Specimens were obtained on day 63 following the first vaccine or placebo injection. Profiling relied on immunoSEQ multiplex PCR, and the TCRdb table lists in-frame clones only, not all of them. The profile shows hundreds of thousands of clones, around 84% of them singletons. The sequenced sample was peripheral blood, obtained in a trial of Ad26.COV2.S vaccine versus placebo. The receptors shown here come from a person between 18 and 65 years old who received the Ad26.COV2.S COVID-19 vaccine or a placebo.

This rearrangement joins TRBV6-4 to TRBJ1-1, with TRBD1 matching over 8 bases. Germline-derived CDR1 and CDR2 are MRHNA and SNTAGT. With V trimmed by 6 bases and J by 7 bases, 4 bases remained unmatched. The CDR3 sequence is 12 residues long. The CDR3 region has the DNA TGTGCCAGCAGGCATACAGGGGGTGAAGCTTTCTTT. It encodes CASRHTGGEAFF.

The J gene is TRBJ2-2, the V gene TRBV24-1, with 9 nucleotides matching TRBD1. The germline gives CDR1 KGHDR, CDR2 SFDVKD. Unmatched junction bases numbered 4, after V lost 3 bases and J lost 3 bases. The length of the CDR3 is 16 residues. CDR3 residues: CATSDPGQGYTGELFF. Here the CDR3 DNA reads TGTGCCACCAGTGATCCCGGACAGGGGTACACCGGGGAGCTGTTTTTT.

This clone was detected a few times. The rearrangement joins TRBV3-1 (or the pseudogene TRBV3-2) to TRBJ2-1; 8 nucleotides line up with TRBD1. In germline, CDR1 is LGHDT, CDR2 YNNKEL (reference sequence). V was clipped by 0 bases and J by 7 bases; unmatched bases: 8. The CDR3 covers 16 residues. Here the CDR3 reads CASSQERGRGRNEQFF. Here the CDR3 DNA reads TGTGCCAGCAGCCAAGAGAGGGGCAGGGGGCGGAATGAGCAGTTCTTC.

The chain joins TRBV5-1 to TRBJ1-5, with 8 bases matching TRBD1. CDR3 length: 14 residues. Germline loops: CDR1 SGHRS, CDR2 YFSETQ. Unmatched junction bases numbered 6, after V lost 4 bases and J lost 6 bases. This CDR3 reads CASSITGGSQPQHF. The CDR3 DNA reads as TGCGCCAGCAGCATAACAGGGGGGAGTCAGCCCCAGCATTTT.

The chain carries TRBV30 and TRBJ2-5; 8 positions match TRBD1. CDR3 length equals 13 residues. Germline V gene data show CDR1 as GTSNPN and CDR2 as SVGIG (reference sequence). V gave up 1 base and J gave up 5 bases; unmatched junction bases: 3. The CDR3 sequence is CAWSGQGWETQYF. CDR3 bases: TGTGCCTGGAGTGGACAGGGGTGGGAGACCCAGTACTTC. The complete variable domain, with remaining parts taken from reference TRBV30 and TRBJ2-5, reads SQTIHQWPATLVQPVGSPLSLECTVEGTSNPNLYWYRQAAGRGLQLLFYSVGIGQISSEVPQNLSASRPQDRQFILSSKKLLLSDSGFYLCAWSGQGWETQYFGPGTRLLVL.

This chain connects TRBV4-1 to TRBJ2-5; 9 bases line up with TRBD2. Germline V gives CDR1 MGHRA, CDR2 YSYEKL. The CDR3 sequence is 16 residues long. Trimming took 4 bases from V and 2 from J; bases not matched to a gene: 8. In DNA, the CDR3 is TGCGCCAGCAGCCCAGGTAGCGGGAGAGGACAAGAGACCCAGTACTTC. Protein: CASSPGSGRGQETQYF.

The chain carries TRBV3-1 (or the pseudogene TRBV3-2) and TRBJ2-1; TRBD2 matches 10 bases. In germline, CDR1 is LGHDT, CDR2 YNNKEL (reference sequence). CDR3 size: 15 residues. The V gene end was trimmed by 1 base and the J gene end by 9 bases; junction bases not matched to a gene: 6. The CDR3 DNA reads as TGTGCCAGCAGCCAAGTTGGGACTAGCGTTGGTGAGCAGTTCTTC. Translating it yields CASSQVGTSVGEQFF.

This chain connects TRBV7-2 to TRBJ1-2; 8 bases are shared with TRBD1. Germline lookup yields CDR1 SGHTA and CDR2 FQGNSA. After removal of 1 base from V and 7 bases from J, the junction contained 11 bases not matched to a gene. The CDR3 loop spans 16 amino acids. CDR3 in DNA: TGTGCCAGCAGCTTAGGGAGGGGCAGGGGGCAAAGTGGCTACACCTTC. Its protein product is CASSLGRGRGQSGYTF.

The V gene is TRBV9, the J gene TRBJ2-1; 7 nucleotides line up with TRBD2. This CDR3 has 16 amino acids. V dropped 0 bases and J dropped 4; count of bases not matched to a gene: 7. CDR1 SGDLS and CDR2 YYNGEE come from the germline V gene. CDR3 bases: TGTGCCAGCAGCGTAGAGAACGGGGGGTTATACAATGAGCAGTTCTTC. Its translation: CASSVENGGLYNEQFF.

On this clone itself: Other DNA sequences from this sample encode an identical CDR3 as well. The chain is built from TRBV11-3 and TRBJ2-7, with a possible D match to TRBD2 (5 bases). Trimming took 2 bases from V and 3 from J, leaving 8 bases between them. The CDR3 is made up of 13 amino acids. Germline CDR1 reads SGHNT; CDR2 reads YENEEA. The CDR3 protein is CASSLRGSYEQYF. Here the CDR3 DNA reads TGTGCCAGCAGCTTACGTGGGAGCTACGAGCAGTACTTC.

The V gene is TRBV27, the J gene TRBJ1-3, with D perhaps matching TRBD1 (6 bases). The CDR3 sequence is 15 residues long. The ends were cut back, 0 bases at V and 4 bases at J, with 10 bases in the middle. CDR1 and CDR2 (germline): MNHEY, SMNVEV (reference sequence). The DNA of the CDR3 is TGTGCCAGCAGTTTATCGGGGGGCTGGGGAAACACCATATATTTT. It encodes CASSLSGGWGNTIYF.

The chain recombines TRBV5-1 with TRBJ2-7; 8 bases fit TRBD1. Germline values: CDR1 SGHRS, CDR2 YFSETQ. The CDR3 has 16 residues. V shed 4 bases, J shed 0 bases, and the junction held 9 bases outside the gene matches. The CDR3 sequence: CASSRAGDRGSYEQYF. The CDR3, as DNA: TGCGCCAGCAGCCGAGCAGGCGACAGGGGCTCCTACGAGCAGTACTTC.

This clone was counted only a few times. CDR3 protein: CASSIARGASYEQYF. CDR3 nucleotide sequence: TGTGCCAGTAGTATAGCAAGGGGGGCTTCCTACGAGCAGTACTTC. V usage is TRBV19 and J usage is TRBJ2-7; D tentatively reads TRBD1 or TRBD2 (6 bases each). The CDR3 extends over 15 amino acids. Trimming left V 1 base short and J 1 base short, with 11 bases between. Germline CDR1 and CDR2: LNHDA and SQIVND (reference sequence).

The chain's CDR3 is CASSARDRDYEQYF. The CDR3 DNA is TGTGCCAGCAGCGCCCGGGACAGGGACTACGAGCAGTACTTC. V usage is TRBV9 and J usage is TRBJ2-7; 9 nucleotides line up with TRBD1. Looked up from germline, CDR1 is SGDLS and CDR2 is YYNGEE. V dropped 3 bases and J dropped 3; count of bases not matched to a gene: 4. This CDR3 has 14 residues.

The chain is built from TRBV5-8 and TRBJ2-2, with TRBD1 matching 8 bases. CDR1 and CDR2 from the germline V gene are SGHTS and YDEGEE. V lost 7 bases, J lost 3 bases, and 17 bases stayed unmatched. The CDR3 extends over 18 amino acids. This chain's CDR3 is CASVSTGAGGTDTGELFF. The CDR3 coding sequence is TGTGCCAGCGTTTCGACGGGGGCAGGGGGCACCGACACCGGGGAGCTGTTTTTT.

The genes are TRBV5-1 and TRBJ2-6; 8 bases are a match to TRBD1. V was clipped by 4 bases and J by 0 bases; unmatched bases: 6. CDR1 is SGHRS and CDR2 is YFSETQ in the germline V gene. The CDR3 covers 17 residues. The CDR3 DNA reads as TGCGCCAGCAGCAGGGGACAGGAATACTCTGGGGCCAACGTCCTGACTTTC. This encodes CASSRGQEYSGANVLTF.

The chain couples TRBV6-2 or TRBV6-3 to TRBJ2-1; 13 positions match TRBD2. The V gene end was trimmed by 4 bases and the J gene end by 3 bases; junction bases not matched to a gene: 9. CDR1 MNHEY and CDR2 SVGEGT come from the germline V gene. The CDR3 runs 18 residues. CDR3 loop: CASSFTRGLAGDYNEQFF. Here the CDR3 DNA reads TGTGCCAGCAGTTTTACGCGAGGACTAGCGGGGGACTACAATGAGCAGTTCTTC.

This sequence joins TRBV19 and TRBJ1-1, with TRBD1 identical over 10 bases. From germline, CDR1 is LNHDA and CDR2 SQIVND (reference sequence). J gave up 3 bases and V 4 bases, and 5 bases lay outside the gene matches. This CDR3 has 15 residues. CDR3 nucleotides: TGTGCCAGTAGTAATCCGGGACAGGGGTACACTGAAGCTTTCTTT. It codes for CASSNPGQGYTEAFF.

This clone was picked up one time. The rearrangement uses TRBV12-3 or TRBV12-4 and TRBJ1-6; D may be TRBD1 (5 bases). V was pared by 8 bases and J by 10 bases, with 15 bases between. The CDR3 has 13 residues. CDR3 in DNA: TGTGCCAGCCGGAATGGAAGGGGATCACCCCTCCACTTT. Protein: CASRNGRGSPLHF.

J is TRBJ1-2 and V is TRBV27; 8 bases are shared with TRBD1. The CDR3 spans 16 residues. Germline trimming cut 8 bases from V and 4 bases from J; bases unmatched to any gene: 15. Germline CDR1 is MNHEY and CDR2 is SMNVEV (reference sequence). CDR3 protein: CASRAPDRDIGYGYTF. The CDR3, as DNA: TGTGCCAGCCGCGCTCCGGACAGGGATATTGGCTATGGCTACACCTTC.

CDR3 in DNA: TGTGCCAGTAGTAGCGGGTATAACACCGGGGAGCTGTTTTTT. It codes for CASSSGYNTGELFF. The chain uses TRBV19 and TRBJ2-2; a possible D gene is TRBD2 (5 bases). V shed 4 bases and J shed 2 bases, with 8 bases lying between them. Germline V gene lookup returns CDR1 LNHDA and CDR2 SQIVND (reference sequence). There are 14 residues in the CDR3.

The CDR3 is CASSLLGGHGNYGYTF. The CDR3 DNA reads TGTGCCAGCAGCTTGTTGGGGGGCCATGGTAACTATGGCTACACCTTC. This chain links TRBV5-5 with TRBJ1-2; a possible D gene is TRBD1 (6 bases). CDR1 SGHKS and CDR2 YYEKEE come from the germline V gene (reference sequence). CDR3 length: 16 amino acids. Trimming took off 1 base at V and 1 base at J, with 14 bases between the two ends.